This TCR beta chain was captured in a study of monozygotic twins with inflammatory bowel disease. Points from the study as a whole: The analysis failed to separate different T cell subtypes.

Reprocessing the 5' RACE reads, TCRdb reports a single entry for every CDR3 protein and omits DNA. This sample's clone table lists around 380,000 distinct CDR3 sequences. This CDR3 region has 18 residues. The germline V gene encodes CDR1 LNHDA and CDR2 SQIVND (reference sequence). Concerning this clonotype itself: Its target is not known.

The receptor comes from a human donor with ulcerative colitis or Crohn's disease, or a healthy co-twin of an affected twin (not recorded which). V usage is TRBV19 and J usage is TRBJ2-6; TCRdb's D gene call, TRBD2, goes unchecked for lack of DNA. The specimen sequenced was blood. CDR3 region: CASRRVAGLDSGANVLTF.